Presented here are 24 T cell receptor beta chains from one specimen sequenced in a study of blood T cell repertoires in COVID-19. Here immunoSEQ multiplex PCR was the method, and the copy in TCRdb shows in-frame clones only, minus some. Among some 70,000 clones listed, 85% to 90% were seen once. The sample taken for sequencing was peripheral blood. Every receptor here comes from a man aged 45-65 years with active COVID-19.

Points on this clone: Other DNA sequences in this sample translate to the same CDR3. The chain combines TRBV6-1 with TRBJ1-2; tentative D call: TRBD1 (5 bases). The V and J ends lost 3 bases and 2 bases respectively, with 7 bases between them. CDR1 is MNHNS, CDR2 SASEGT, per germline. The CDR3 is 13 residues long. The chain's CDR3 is CASSEPGNYGYTF. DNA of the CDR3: TGTGCCAGCAGTGAGCCAGGGAACTATGGCTACACCTTC.

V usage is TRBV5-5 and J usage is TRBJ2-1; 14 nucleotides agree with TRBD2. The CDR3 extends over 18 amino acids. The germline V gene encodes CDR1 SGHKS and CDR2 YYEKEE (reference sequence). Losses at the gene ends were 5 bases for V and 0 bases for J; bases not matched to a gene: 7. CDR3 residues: CASRSGTSGSSSYNEQFF. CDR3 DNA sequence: TGTGCCAGCAGGTCCGGGACTAGCGGGAGCAGCTCCTACAATGAGCAGTTCTTC.

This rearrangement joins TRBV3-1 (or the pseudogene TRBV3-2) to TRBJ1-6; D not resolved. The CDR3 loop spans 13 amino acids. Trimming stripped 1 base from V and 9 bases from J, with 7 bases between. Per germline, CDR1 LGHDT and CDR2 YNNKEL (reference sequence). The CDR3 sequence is CASSQGGSSPLHF. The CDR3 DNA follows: TGTGCCAGCAGCCAAGGAGGTAGTTCACCCCTCCACTTT.

Here the CDR3 reads CASTAAGYQETQYF. CDR3 coding DNA: TGTGCCAGCACCGCCGCAGGGTACCAAGAGACCCAGTACTTC. This chain links TRBV6-5 with TRBJ2-5; tentatively, D is TRBD1 (5 bases). The V end was cut by 7 bases, the J end by 0 bases, with 12 bases between. The CDR3 is 14 residues long. Germline V gene lookup returns CDR1 MNHEY and CDR2 SVGAGI.

Written as DNA, the CDR3 is TGTGCCAGCTCACCCAGACTAGCGGGGCTTGAGTCCCAGTACTTC. Protein product: CASSPRLAGLESQYF. This chain connects TRBV18 to TRBJ2-5; 11 nucleotides agree with TRBD2. The J segment lost 9 bases and the V segment lost 3 bases, leaving 9 bases of the junction unmatched. The CDR3 sequence is 15 residues long. CDR1 is KGHSH and CDR2 is LQKENI in the germline V gene.

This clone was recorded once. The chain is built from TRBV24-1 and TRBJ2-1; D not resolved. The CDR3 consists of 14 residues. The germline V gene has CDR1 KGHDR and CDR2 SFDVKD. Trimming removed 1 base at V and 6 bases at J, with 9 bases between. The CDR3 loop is CATSDFWLSNEQFF. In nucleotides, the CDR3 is TGTGCCACCAGTGATTTCTGGCTTTCCAATGAGCAGTTCTTC.

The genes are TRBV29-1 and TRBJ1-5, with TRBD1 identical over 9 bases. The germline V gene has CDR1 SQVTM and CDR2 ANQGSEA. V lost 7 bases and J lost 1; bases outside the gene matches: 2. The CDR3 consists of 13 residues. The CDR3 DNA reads TGCAGCGCTGGGACAGGGAGCAATCAGCCCCAGCATTTT. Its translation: CSAGTGSNQPQHF.

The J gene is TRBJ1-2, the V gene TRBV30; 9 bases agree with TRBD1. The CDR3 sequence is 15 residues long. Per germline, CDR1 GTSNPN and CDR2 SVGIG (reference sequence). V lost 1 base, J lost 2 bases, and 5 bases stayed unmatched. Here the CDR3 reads CAWSGPGQGNYGYTF. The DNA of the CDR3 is TGTGCCTGGAGTGGCCCCGGACAGGGGAACTATGGCTACACCTTC.

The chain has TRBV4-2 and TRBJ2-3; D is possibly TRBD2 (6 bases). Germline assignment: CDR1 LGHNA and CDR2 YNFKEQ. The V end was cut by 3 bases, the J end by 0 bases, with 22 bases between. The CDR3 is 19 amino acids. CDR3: CASSHSFRAGYSSTDTQYF. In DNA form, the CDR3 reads TGTGCCAGCAGCCATTCCTTCCGGGCGGGGTATTCTAGCACAGATACGCAGTATTTT.

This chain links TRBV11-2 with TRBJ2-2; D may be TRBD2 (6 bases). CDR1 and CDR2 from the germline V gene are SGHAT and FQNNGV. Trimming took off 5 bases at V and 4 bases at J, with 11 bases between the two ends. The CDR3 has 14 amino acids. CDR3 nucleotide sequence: TGTGCCAGCAGCGGAGGGAGTGGCACCGGGGAGCTGTTTTTT. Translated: CASSGGSGTGELFF.

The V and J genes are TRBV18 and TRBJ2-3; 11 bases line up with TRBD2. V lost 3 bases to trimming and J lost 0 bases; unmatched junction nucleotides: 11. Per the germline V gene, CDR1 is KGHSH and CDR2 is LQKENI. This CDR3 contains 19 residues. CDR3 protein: CASSPLGLAVGSSTDTQYF. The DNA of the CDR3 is TGTGCCAGCTCACCTTTGGGACTAGCGGTGGGCTCTAGCACAGATACGCAGTATTTT.

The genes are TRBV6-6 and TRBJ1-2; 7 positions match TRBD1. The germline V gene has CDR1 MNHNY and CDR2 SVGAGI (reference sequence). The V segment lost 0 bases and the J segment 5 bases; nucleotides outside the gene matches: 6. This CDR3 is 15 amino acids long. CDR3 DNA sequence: TGTGCCAGCAGTTACTCGGGCGGGACAGAGTATGGCTACACCTTC. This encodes CASSYSGGTEYGYTF.

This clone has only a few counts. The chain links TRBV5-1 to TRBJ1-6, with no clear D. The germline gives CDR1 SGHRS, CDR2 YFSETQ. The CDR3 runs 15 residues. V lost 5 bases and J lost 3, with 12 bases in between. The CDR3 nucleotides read TGCGCCAGCAGGTCTATGAAGTTCTATAATTCACCCCTCCACTTT. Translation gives CASRSMKFYNSPLHF.

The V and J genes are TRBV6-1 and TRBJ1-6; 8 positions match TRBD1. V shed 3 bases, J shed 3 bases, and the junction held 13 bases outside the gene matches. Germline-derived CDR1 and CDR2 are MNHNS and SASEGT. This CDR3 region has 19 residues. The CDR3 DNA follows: TGTGCCAGCAGTGACCCAGGGGGCGCGGGGAGGGACTATAATTCACCCCTCCACTTT. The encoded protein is CASSDPGGAGRDYNSPLHF.

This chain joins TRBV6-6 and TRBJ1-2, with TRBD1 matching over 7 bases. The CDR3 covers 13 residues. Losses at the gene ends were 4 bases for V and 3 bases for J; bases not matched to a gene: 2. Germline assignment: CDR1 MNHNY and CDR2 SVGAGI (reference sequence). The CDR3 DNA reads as TGTGCCAGCAGTTGGGGGACAGACTATGGCTACACCTTC. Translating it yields CASSWGTDYGYTF.

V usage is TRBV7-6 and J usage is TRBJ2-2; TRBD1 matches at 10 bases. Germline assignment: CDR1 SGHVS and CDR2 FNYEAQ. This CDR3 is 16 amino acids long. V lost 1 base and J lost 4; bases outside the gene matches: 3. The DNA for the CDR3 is TGTGCCAGCAGCTTAGATCGGGACAGGGGCACCGGGGAGCTGTTTTTT. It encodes CASSLDRDRGTGELFF.

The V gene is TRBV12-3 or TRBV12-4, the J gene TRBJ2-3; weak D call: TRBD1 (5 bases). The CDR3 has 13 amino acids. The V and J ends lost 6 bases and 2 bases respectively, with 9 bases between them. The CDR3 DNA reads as TGTGCCAGCAGCCTAGGGGTCACAGATACGCAGTATTTT. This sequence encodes CASSLGVTDTQYF.

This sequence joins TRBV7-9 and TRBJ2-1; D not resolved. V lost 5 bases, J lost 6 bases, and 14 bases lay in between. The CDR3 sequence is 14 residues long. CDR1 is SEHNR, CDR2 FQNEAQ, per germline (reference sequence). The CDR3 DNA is TGTGCCAGCAGCGCTTACGGCCGAGGCAATGAGCAGTTCTTC. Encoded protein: CASSAYGRGNEQFF.

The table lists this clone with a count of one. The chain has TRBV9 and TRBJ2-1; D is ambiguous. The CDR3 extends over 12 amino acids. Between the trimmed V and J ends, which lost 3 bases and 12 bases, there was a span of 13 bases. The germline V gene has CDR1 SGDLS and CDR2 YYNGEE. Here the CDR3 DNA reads TGTGCCAGCAGCGGAGACTTCCGTGGGCAGTTCTTC. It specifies CASSGDFRGQFF.

The CDR3 reads CASRRGTGGINEQFF. The DNA for the CDR3 is TGTGCCAGCAGACGCGGGACAGGGGGTATAAATGAGCAGTTCTTC. The chain combines TRBV6-5 with TRBJ2-1; 11 bases align to TRBD1. Germline trimming cut 6 bases from V and 7 bases from J; bases unmatched to any gene: 8. CDR1 and CDR2 (germline): MNHEY, SVGAGI. The CDR3 sequence is 15 residues long.

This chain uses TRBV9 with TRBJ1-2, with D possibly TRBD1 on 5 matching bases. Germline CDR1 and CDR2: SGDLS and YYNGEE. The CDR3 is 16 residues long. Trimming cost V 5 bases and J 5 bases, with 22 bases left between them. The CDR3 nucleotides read TGTGCCAGCAGTGCCACATCGAGGGAGGGGATATATGGCTACACCTTC. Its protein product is CASSATSREGIYGYTF. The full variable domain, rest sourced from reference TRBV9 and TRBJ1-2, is DSGVTQTPKHLITATGQRVTLRCSPRSGDLSVYWYQQSLDQGLQFLIQYYNGEERAKGNILERFSAQQFPDLHSELNLSSLELGDSALYFCASSATSREGIYGYTFGSGTRLTVV.

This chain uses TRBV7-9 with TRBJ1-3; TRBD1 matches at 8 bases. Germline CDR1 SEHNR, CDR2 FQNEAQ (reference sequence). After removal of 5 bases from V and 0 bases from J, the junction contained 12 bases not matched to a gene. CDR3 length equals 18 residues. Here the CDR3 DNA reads TGTGCCAGCAGCCACTTGCCGGGACAGGCTTTCTCTGGAAACACCATATATTTT. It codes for CASSHLPGQAFSGNTIYF.

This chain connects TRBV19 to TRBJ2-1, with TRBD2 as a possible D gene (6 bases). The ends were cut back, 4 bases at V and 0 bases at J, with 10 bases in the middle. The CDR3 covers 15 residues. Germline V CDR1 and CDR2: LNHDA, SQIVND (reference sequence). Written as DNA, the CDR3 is TGTGCCAGTAGTACTATAGCGGTCTCCTACAATGAGCAGTTCTTC. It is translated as CASSTIAVSYNEQFF.

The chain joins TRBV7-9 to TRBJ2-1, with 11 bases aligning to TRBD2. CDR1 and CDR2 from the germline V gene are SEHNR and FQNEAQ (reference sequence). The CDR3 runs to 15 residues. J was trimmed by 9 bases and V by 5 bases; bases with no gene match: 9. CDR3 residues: CASSLVAGGPSEQFF. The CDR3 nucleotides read TGTGCCAGCAGCCTGGTAGCGGGAGGGCCGAGTGAGCAGTTCTTC.